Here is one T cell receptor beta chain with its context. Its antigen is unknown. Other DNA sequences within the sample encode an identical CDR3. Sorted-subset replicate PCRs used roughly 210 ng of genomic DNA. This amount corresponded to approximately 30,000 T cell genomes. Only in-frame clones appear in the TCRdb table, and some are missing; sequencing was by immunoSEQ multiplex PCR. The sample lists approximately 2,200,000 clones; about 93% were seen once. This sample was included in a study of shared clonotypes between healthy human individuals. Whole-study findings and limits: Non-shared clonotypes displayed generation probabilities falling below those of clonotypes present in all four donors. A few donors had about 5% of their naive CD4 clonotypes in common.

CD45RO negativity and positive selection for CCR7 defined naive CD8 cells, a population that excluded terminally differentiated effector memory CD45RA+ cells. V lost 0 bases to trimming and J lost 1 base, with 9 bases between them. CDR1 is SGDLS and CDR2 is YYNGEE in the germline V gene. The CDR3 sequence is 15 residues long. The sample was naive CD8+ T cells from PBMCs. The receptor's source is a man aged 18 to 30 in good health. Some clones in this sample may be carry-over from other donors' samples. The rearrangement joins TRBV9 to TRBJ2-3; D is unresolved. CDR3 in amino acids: CASSVVGRGTDTQYF. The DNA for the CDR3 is TGTGCCAGCAGCGTAGTAGGGCGCGGCACAGATACGCAGTATTTT.